The present TCR beta chain was sequenced within a study of blood T cell repertoires in COVID-19. On the study more broadly: Sites in the United States, Italy and Spain provided acute and convalescent COVID-19 samples. T cells, B-cell-depleted T cells, or PBMCs supplied cDNA or gDNA.

This clone was counted once. Original data processing: Nucleated cell number was recorded as an estimate derived from reference gene primer amplification. Profiling relied on immunoSEQ multiplex PCR, and the TCRdb table lists in-frame clones only, not all of them. V and J calls plus clone size are reproduced from that table; the DNA served to infer D and trimming. The sample lists 220,000 or so clones, approximately 84% occurring once. J lost 2 bases, V lost 0 bases, and 1 base had no gene match. Germline V gene lookup returns CDR1 SGHRS and CDR2 YFSETQ. This CDR3 has 15 residues. V usage is TRBV5-1 and J usage is TRBJ2-1; 8 positions agree with TRBD2. The receptor was derived from a man in his fifties or sixties who had recovered from COVID-19. Sequencing was performed on peripheral blood. DNA of the CDR3: TGCGCCAGCAGCTTGGTAGCGGGAACCTACAATGAGCAGTTCTTC. Its translation is CASSLVAGTYNEQFF.